This T cell receptor beta chain was sequenced during a study of T cells in localized non-small cell lung cancer (dated by TCRdb to about 2020). Turning to the overall study: T cell repertoires of about 230 early-stage NSCLC patients were analyzed, with tumors being compared against uninvolved tumor-adjacent lungs. The cohort comprised around 240 treatment-naïve NSCLC patients with resected, localized lung tumors. The mean age of the NSCLC patients was under 70 years, with 120 to 150 men and 100 to 110 women. Beyond this particular receptor, the publication reports: Multi-region tumor sequencing was not performed, so intratumor heterogeneity could not be excluded. A median of 57 of the top 100 tumor clones were detected in paired uninvolved adjacent lung, and 28 of these tumor clones were also found among the top 100 clones of the paired uninvolved adjacent lung. Uninvolved tumor-adjacent lung showed the highest T cell clonality, higher than tumor, which suggests more focused antigenic responses in the adjacent lung. Since the design was exploratory, TCR variables were selected using unadjusted p-values with no false-discovery rate correction. Higher blood T cell density associated with longer overall survival, while higher adjacent-lung clonality associated with shorter survival.

The immunoSEQ Assay was used to sequence TCR beta CDR3 regions from DNA. The authors' pipeline ran thus. To compute T cell density, TCR beta template counts were normalized to usable DNA, which was estimated by amplifying housekeeping genes. Richness was estimated with the preseqR package, extrapolating to 400,000 templates for PBMC samples and 120,000 templates for tissue samples. Clonality was defined by subtracting Pielou's evenness from one. To identify tissue-enriched TCRs, differential abundance testing was run on productive amino-acid clonotypes with a minimum total count of 5 and an alpha of 0.1. The Jaccard Index and the Morisita Overlap Index were used to measure repertoire overlap between compartments. TCR beta CDR3s were clustered by GLIPH together with public tetramer-defined viral CDR3s, and at least three viral sequences plus V-gene enrichment were required for viral motifs. What TCRdb holds here is the immuneACCESS table cut down to in-frame rearrangements. Part of the clones is not present; checked against another copy, under half of the missing clones reflect an unresolved V gene, and the others are unexplained. V and J calls and clone size follow that table, whereas D and trimming were derived from the DNA. This sample holds around 18,000 clones; about four fifths were observed only once. Around 25% of the sample comes from the top ten.

Of note for this clone: The target of this receptor is not known. No much larger clone is present one base from it, and per-base qualities are unavailable.

The germline V gene (reference sequence) provides CDR1 SEHNR and CDR2 FQNEAQ. V is pared back by 3 bases and J by 6 bases, with 9 bases lying between the germline termini. The CDR3 starts with the cysteine, ends with the phenylalanine, and has 12 residues. The retained sequence is limited to the CDR3, 36 bases, with the frame set at the first base. At diagnosis, peripheral blood, uninvolved tumor-adjacent lung and tumor were collected and stored as a combination of fresh-frozen and FFPE material. For TCR repertoire profiling, blood samples were analyzed in the form of peripheral blood mononuclear cells.

The source of this sequence is a female donor of 60 years or more with stage I lung adenocarcinoma. Source: peripheral blood, taken before any cancer treatment. The rearranged segments are TRBV7-9 and TRBJ2-7; no D gene is confidently identified. The DNA sequence reads TGTGCCAGCAGCTTTGCGGACGGCGAGCAGTACTTC. Its protein reads: CASSFADGEQYF.